These 5 T cell receptor beta chains share one sample of origin, sequenced in a study of blood T cell repertoires in COVID-19. Produced via immunoSEQ multiplex PCR; TCRdb's table is partial and in-frame only. The sample carries a few hundred thousand clones, less than 85% recorded once. The material sequenced was peripheral blood. The receptors were sampled from a woman aged 18-35 years with acute or convalescent COVID-19.

The V gene is TRBV15, the J gene TRBJ2-3; 7 nucleotides agree with TRBD2. The V segment lost 3 bases and the J segment 4 bases; nucleotides outside the gene matches: 13. The CDR3 is 17 residues long. In germline, CDR1 is LNHNV, CDR2 YYDKDF (reference sequence). CDR3 in amino acids: CATSRGGVSGDSDTQYF. The CDR3 nucleotides are TGTGCCACCAGCAGGGGGGGGGTGTCGGGAGATTCAGATACGCAGTATTTT.

The genes are TRBV6-5 and TRBJ2-7; 8 bases line up with TRBD2. The V gene end was trimmed by 0 bases and the J gene end by 0 bases; junction bases not matched to a gene: 1. This CDR3 has 15 amino acids. Looked up from germline, CDR1 is MNHEY and CDR2 is SVGAGI. The CDR3, as DNA: TGTGCCAGCAGTTACTCAGCGGGAGCCTCCTACGAGCAGTACTTC. This sequence encodes CASSYSAGASYEQYF.

The chain carries TRBV19 and TRBJ2-7; a possible D gene is TRBD2 (7 bases). V shed 10 bases and J shed 2 bases, with 15 bases lying between them. This CDR3 spans 13 amino acids. Per germline, CDR1 LNHDA and CDR2 SQIVND (reference sequence). CDR3 in amino acids: CATGGHGTYEQYF. CDR3 DNA: TGTGCCACGGGGGGCCATGGGACCTACGAGCAGTACTTC.

The chain is built from TRBV5-6 and TRBJ2-7, with 7 bases lining up with TRBD1. The CDR3 is made up of 17 amino acids. The V gene's germline CDR1 is SGHDT and CDR2 YYEEEE. J was trimmed by 9 bases and V by 4 bases; bases with no gene match: 22. The CDR3 sequence: CASSRRQGSVSAAWQYF. CDR3 nucleotide sequence: TGTGCCAGCAGCCGGAGACAGGGTTCCGTTTCGGCGGCATGGCAGTACTTC.

The chain recombines TRBV6-5 with TRBJ2-1; 7 positions match TRBD2. The CDR3 contains 14 residues. Losses at the gene ends were 7 bases for V and 5 bases for J; bases not matched to a gene: 8. The germline CDR1 and CDR2 sequences are MNHEY and SVGAGI. Here the CDR3 DNA reads TGTGCCAGCACCGGCGGACTAGAGCACAATGAGCAGTTCTTC. Its translation is CASTGGLEHNEQFF.